These T cell receptor beta chains were read from a single sample in a study of cytomegalovirus exposure and HLA in healthy donors. Repertoires were generated with immunoSEQ multiplex PCR, while TCRdb's copy carries only in-frame clones and drops some. Its listing shows 75,000 to 85,000 clones. Sample: PBMCs. The receptors shown here come from a man between 45 and 60 years old in good health and CMV-seronegative. Each CDR3 is given with its conserved first and last residue. The D gene is left open where the match is weak.

>13|TRBJ1-6|TRBV9|NA
CASSRGHNSPLHF
TGTGCCAGCTCCCGGGGTCATAATTCACCCCTCCACTTT
>13|TRBJ1-1|TRBV6-6|TRBD1
CASSPPGGTEAFF
TGTGCCAGCAGTCCACCAGGGGGGACTGAAGCTTTCTTT
>12|TRBJ2-3|TRBV7-9|NA
CASSPYTDTQYF
TGTGCCAGCAGCCCCTACACAGATACGCAGTATTTT
>14|TRBJ2-7|TRBV9|TRBD1
CASSAGTATYEQYF
TGTGCCAGCAGCGCCGGGACAGCGACCTACGAGCAGTACTTC
>14|TRBJ2-2|TRBV6-5|TRBD1
CASSLTGGAGELFF
TGTGCCAGCAGCCTGACAGGGGGGGCCGGGGAGCTGTTTTTT
>15|TRBJ1-4|TRBV11-3|TRBD1
CAKQGDGPHREKLFF
TGTGCCAAACAGGGGGATGGCCCCCACCGTGAAAAACTGTTTTTT
>14|TRBJ1-1|TRBV5-6|TRBD1
CASSQRDRDTEAFF
TGTGCCAGCAGCCAAAGGGACAGAGACACTGAAGCTTTCTTT
>16|TRBJ2-7|TRBV7-2|NA
CASSQLGVRGNYEQYF
TGTGCCAGCAGCCAACTTGGGGTGAGAGGGAACTACGAGCAGTACTTC
>14|TRBJ1-1|TRBV6-5|TRBD1
CASSYLDRATEAFF
TGTGCCAGCAGTTACCTAGACAGGGCCACTGAAGCTTTCTTT
>15|TRBJ1-4|TRBV19|TRBD1
CASSLGTGNNEKLFF
TGTGCCAGTAGTCTAGGGACAGGGAATAATGAAAAACTGTTTTTT
>13|TRBJ2-1|TRBV12-5|TRBD1
CASGRDSYNEQFF
TGTGCTAGTGGCAGGGACAGTTACAATGAGCAGTTCTTC
>15|TRBJ2-7|TRBV4-2|NA
CASSQDRGRSYEQYF
TGTGCCAGCAGCCAAGACAGGGGAAGATCCTACGAGCAGTACTTC
>18|TRBJ1-3|TRBV7-9|NA
CASSLAQGGDLPGNTIYF
TGTGCCAGCAGCTTAGCACAAGGGGGTGATCTCCCTGGAAACACCATATATTTT
>15|TRBJ2-7|TRBV6-1|TRBD1
CASSEGTGTAYEQYF
TGTGCCAGCAGTGAAGGGACAGGGACGGCTTACGAGCAGTACTTC
>15|TRBJ2-1|TRBV7-9|TRBD1
CASSLGPGGRDEQFF
TGTGCCAGCAGCTTAGGTCCAGGGGGCAGGGATGAGCAGTTCTTC
>11|TRBJ1-1|TRBV20-1|TRBD1
CSGGQGTEAFF
TGCAGTGGGGGACAGGGCACTGAAGCTTTCTTT
>14|TRBJ1-1|TRBV5-6|NA
CASSLKSPGAEAFF
TGTGCCAGCAGCCTTAAATCGCCAGGGGCTGAAGCTTTCTTT
>15|TRBJ2-7|TRBV6-6|NA
CASRSNRVGSYEQYF
TGTGCCAGCAGATCAAACAGGGTGGGCTCCTACGAGCAGTACTTC
>13|TRBJ1-5|TRBV4-1|TRBD1
CASSGQGRQPQHF
TGCGCCAGCTCTGGACAGGGTAGACAGCCCCAGCATTTT
>18|TRBJ2-1|TRBV19|TRBD1
CASSIGRLWGQGINEQFF
TGTGCCAGTAGTATTGGTCGTTTGTGGGGACAGGGAATCAATGAGCAGTTCTTC
>15|TRBJ1-2|TRBV19|TRBD1
CASRFRDRGYGGYTF
TGTGCCAGTAGGTTCCGGGACAGGGGGTATGGTGGCTACACCTTC
>14|TRBJ2-5|TRBV5-1|TRBD1
CASSTSTGAETQYF
TGCGCCAGCAGCACCAGTACAGGGGCAGAGACCCAGTACTTC
>16|TRBJ1-2|TRBV10-3|TRBD1
CAISESSQDRLGGYTF
TGTGCCATCAGTGAGTCGAGTCAGGACAGGCTGGGTGGCTACACCTTC
>19|TRBJ2-3|TRBV4-2|TRBD2
CASSPSGTSKTKSTDTQYF
TGTGCCAGCAGCCCATCCGGGACTAGCAAAACAAAAAGCACAGATACGCAGTATTTT
>13|TRBJ1-5|TRBV19|NA
CATTGRTRQPQHF
TGTGCCACCACGGGGAGGACTCGTCAGCCCCAGCATTTT
>16|TRBJ1-4|TRBV7-9|NA
CASSSEGGDPNEKLFF
TGTGCCAGCAGCTCCGAGGGAGGGGATCCGAATGAAAAACTGTTTTTT
>13|TRBJ2-1|TRBV28|NA
CASSYSSYNEQFF
TGTGCCAGCAGTTACAGCTCCTACAATGAGCAGTTCTTC
>15|TRBJ1-1|TRBV30|TRBD1
CAWTRRGQVNTEAFF
TGTGCCTGGACCCGGAGGGGGCAGGTGAACACTGAAGCTTTCTTT
>15|TRBJ2-3|TRBV15|TRBD2
CATSRDGGVTDTQYF
TGTGCCACCAGCAGAGACGGGGGGGTGACAGATACGCAGTATTTT
>14|TRBJ2-7|TRBV5-5|NA
CASSFQQNPYEQYF
TGTGCCAGCAGCTTTCAACAGAATCCCTACGAGCAGTACTTC
>13|TRBJ1-2|TRBV30|NA
CAWSDQGISGYTF
TGTGCCTGGAGTGATCAGGGAATCTCTGGCTACACCTTC
>13|TRBJ1-1|TRBV6-5|NA
CASSSGTTTEAFF
TGTGCCAGCAGTTCTGGGACAACCACTGAAGCTTTCTTT
>15|TRBJ2-2|TRBV9|NA
CASSVGGGAFGELFF
TGTGCCAGCAGCGTAGGAGGGGGGGCCTTCGGGGAGCTGTTTTTT
>14|TRBJ1-1|TRBV11-2|NA
CASSFIRGTDEAFF
TGTGCCAGCAGCTTTATCCGGGGTACCGATGAAGCTTTCTTT
>13|TRBJ2-7|TRBV10-2|TRBD1
CAISDRGDYEQYF
TGCGCCATATCGGACAGGGGGGACTACGAGCAGTACTTC
>14|TRBJ1-1|TRBV7-6|TRBD1
CASSLGQGNTEAFF
TGTGCCAGCAGCTTAGGACAGGGGAACACTGAAGCTTTCTTT
>14|TRBJ1-2|TRBV28|NA
CASLPGGPVYGYTF
TGTGCCAGCCTCCCGGGAGGGCCCGTCTATGGCTACACCTTC
>15|TRBJ2-6|TRBV6-1|NA
CASSGPGSGANVLTF
TGTGCCAGCAGTGGACCAGGGTCCGGGGCCAACGTCCTGACTTTC
>11|TRBJ2-1|TRBV10-1|NA
CASSDLNEQFF
TGCGCCAGCAGTGACTTGAATGAGCAGTTCTTC
>14|TRBJ2-1|TRBV9|NA
CASSSTRRTNEQFF
TGTGCCAGCAGCTCGACAAGGAGGACTAATGAGCAGTTCTTC
>15|TRBJ1-1|TRBV27|NA
CASTPRDAMNTEAFF
TGTGCCAGCACCCCCCGGGATGCGATGAACACTGAAGCTTTCTTT
>15|TRBJ2-5|TRBV10-3|NA
CAISESGRGQETQYF
TGTGCCATCAGTGAATCCGGCAGGGGCCAAGAGACCCAGTACTTC
>12|TRBJ1-1|TRBV9|NA
CASSGLTTEAFF
TGTGCCAGCAGCGGTCTAACGACTGAAGCTTTCTTT